The subject of this entry is one TCR beta chain. Its antigen is not identified. The data were obtained in a study of T cells in narcolepsy. TCRdb's copy holds only in-frame clones and misses some; the assay was immunoSEQ multiplex PCR. Of 35,000 to 40,000 clones listed, about 85% are singletons. The junction had 15 bases not matched to a gene; V was cut back by 2 bases and J by 3 bases. CDR3 length: 19 amino acids. CDR1 SGHTA and CDR2 FQGNSA come from the germline V gene. Whole-study results and caveats: Comparing one patient's CSF and blood CD4+ clonotypes highlighted HCRT- and TRIB2-specific autoreactive clonotypes.

The J gene is TRBJ2-1, the V gene TRBV7-2, with 8 bases fitting TRBD1. Sequenced: CD45RA- memory CD4+ T cells from PBMCs. This sequence originates from a human donor with narcolepsy. This chain's CDR3 is CASSLPTRDRPTHYNEQFF. The CDR3 DNA reads as TGTGCCAGCAGCTTACCGACCCGGGACAGGCCCACCCACTACAATGAGCAGTTCTTC.